Presented here are 24 T cell receptor beta chains from one specimen sequenced in a study of human T cells and chemical hapten exposure. As for time point: pre-sensitization, week 0. Stated treatment: therapeutic diphenylcyclopropenone sensitization with weekly scalp DPC. TCRdb re-called the RACE reads with MiXCR, one entry per CDR3 protein. This table has roughly 51,000 distinct CDR3 sequences, 9.5% to 10% appearing once. The sequenced sample was whole blood, obtained in connection with sensitization to the hapten diphenylcyclopropenone (DPC). Every receptor here comes from a man aged 35-49 years with alopecia areata. Some clones in this sample may be carry-over from other donors' samples.

This clonotype was picked up a small number of times. The chain couples TRBV4-3 to TRBJ1-5; D is unclear. Trimming shortened V by 0 bases and J by 4 bases, and 4 bases separated the two germline ends. CDR1 LGHNA and CDR2 YSLEER come from the germline V gene. This CDR3 is built from 13 residues. The CDR3, as DNA: TGCGCCAGCAGCCAAGATATGAATCAGCCCCAGCATTTT. This translates into CASSQDMNQPQHF.

CDR3 DNA: TGTGCCAGCAGTTACTCGGCAGGGAAGGCGACCCAGTACTTC. Amino acid sequence: CASSYSAGKATQYF. This chain links TRBV6-5 with TRBJ2-5, with D possibly matching TRBD1 (5 bases). There are 14 residues in the CDR3. Trimming removed 0 bases from V and 7 bases from J, with 12 bases in between. The germline CDR1 and CDR2 sequences are MNHEY and SVGAGI.

There are a few counts of this clonotype. The rearrangement joins TRBV27 to TRBJ2-7; no firm D call. The CDR3 covers 13 residues. With 3 bases removed from V and 3 bases from J, the gap between germline ends came to 9 bases. The germline gives CDR1 MNHEY, CDR2 SMNVEV (reference sequence). The CDR3 bases are TGTGCCAGCAGTTTCACAGAAGACTACGAGCAGTACTTC. Translating it yields CASSFTEDYEQYF.

This clonotype was found many times. The chain carries TRBV28 and TRBJ2-7; tentative D call: TRBD2 (6 bases). Trimming took 3 bases from V and 0 from J, leaving 12 bases between them. The CDR3 length is 15 residues. The germline V gene encodes CDR1 MDHEN and CDR2 SYDVKM. CDR3 region: CASSFAGLSSYEQYF. CDR3 sequence (DNA): TGTGCCAGCAGTTTTGCGGGGTTGAGCTCCTACGAGCAGTACTTC.

This clonotype turned up a few times. The chain uses TRBV30 and TRBJ2-1; a weak D match, TRBD1 (5 bases). V was clipped by 5 bases and J by 7 bases, with 9 bases between them. CDR3 length: 11 residues. The V gene's germline CDR1 is GTSNPN and CDR2 SVGIG (reference sequence). The CDR3, as DNA: TGTGCCTGGGCCAGGGCTAATGAGCAGTTCTTC. Its protein product is CAWARANEQFF. The entire variable domain, with the rest obtained from reference TRBV30 and TRBJ2-1, is as follows: SQTIHQWPATLVQPVGSPLSLECTVEGTSNPNLYWYRQAAGRGLQLLFYSVGIGQISSEVPQNLSASRPQDRQFILSSKKLLLSDSGFYLCAWARANEQFFGPGTRLTVL.

There are many counts of this clonotype. The chain has TRBV6-5 and TRBJ1-1; D is unclear. Germline V lookup: CDR1 MNHEY, CDR2 SVGAGI. V was cut by 5 bases and J by 0 bases, with 16 bases left in between. The CDR3 consists of 16 residues. The CDR3 DNA sequence: TGTGCCAGCAGTACCCAGAGGAGGATGATGAACACTGAAGCTTTCTTT. Translating it yields CASSTQRRMMNTEAFF.

The chain carries TRBV5-6 and TRBJ1-1; D may be TRBD1 (5 bases). The CDR3 loop spans 13 amino acids. CDR1 is SGHDT and CDR2 is YYEEEE in the germline V gene. Trimming cost V 1 base and J 3 bases, with 7 bases left between them. CDR3 region: CASSLIGDTEAFF. The CDR3 DNA follows: TGTGCCAGCAGCTTGATAGGGGACACTGAAGCTTTCTTT.

This clonotype has just one count. V usage is TRBV28 and J usage is TRBJ2-3; no definite D call. CDR1 and CDR2 from the germline V gene are MDHEN and SYDVKM. The CDR3 runs to 15 residues. The germline V and J ends were trimmed by 2 bases and 0 bases, with 9 bases remaining between them. Written as DNA, the CDR3 is TGTGCCAGCAGTTTAAATCAACCTAGCACAGATACGCAGTATTTT. Protein product: CASSLNQPSTDTQYF.

This clonotype was counted between two and nine times. The J gene is TRBJ1-1, the V gene TRBV5-6; D remains unclear. The germline V gene encodes CDR1 SGHDT and CDR2 YYEEEE. V was cut by 0 bases and J by 10 bases, with 13 bases left in between. The CDR3 is 13 amino acids. CDR3 in DNA: TGTGCCAGCAGCTTGGCCCCGGCATCGGGAGCTTTCTTT. It codes for CASSLAPASGAFF.

This clonotype was observed many times. This chain uses TRBV30 with TRBJ2-1; 11 nucleotides line up with TRBD1. Germline lookup yields CDR1 GTSNPN and CDR2 SVGIG (reference sequence). Germline trimming cut 2 bases from V and 9 bases from J; bases unmatched to any gene: 6. This CDR3 has 14 residues. The CDR3 DNA sequence: TGTGCCTGGAGTCCGGGACAGGGGGTTACTGAGCAGTTCTTC. This encodes CAWSPGQGVTEQFF.

This clonotype was detected a few times. The chain has TRBV12-3 or TRBV12-4 and TRBJ2-3; no firm D call. V was clipped by 6 bases and J by 5 bases, with 18 bases between them. The CDR3 is made up of 15 amino acids. CDR3 coding DNA: TGTGCCAGCAGCCACAGCCTAGACGTCGTAGATACGCAGTATTTT. As protein: CASSHSLDVVDTQYF.

The CDR3 region has the DNA TGTGCCAGCACGGGGGCCCGAAGAGATACGCAGTATTTT. This translates into CASTGARRDTQYF. The V gene is TRBV28, the J gene TRBJ2-3, with D tentatively TRBD1 or TRBD2 (6 bases each). The CDR3 consists of 13 residues. Germline V gene sequence: CDR1 MDHEN, CDR2 SYDVKM. Between the trimmed V and J ends, which lost 7 bases and 5 bases, there was a span of 13 bases.

This clonotype was observed at least ten times. In DNA, the CDR3 is TGTGCCAGCAGTTTCCGGGACAGCGCCTACAATGAGCAGTTCTTC. Residues: CASSFRDSAYNEQFF. This sequence joins TRBV12-3 or TRBV12-4 and TRBJ2-1, with 7 bases lining up with TRBD1. The CDR3 loop spans 15 amino acids. V was pared by 3 bases and J by 2 bases, with 4 bases of the junction left unmatched.

This clonotype has only a few counts. The genes are TRBV29-1 and TRBJ2-7, with 9 bases lining up with TRBD1. With 0 bases clipped from V and 2 bases from J, the junction kept 5 bases outside the gene matches. Germline V gene sequence: CDR1 SQVTM, CDR2 ANQGSEA. The CDR3 covers 15 residues. For the CDR3, the DNA is TGCAGCGTTGAAGACCCGGACAGGGGCCCCTACGAGCAGTACTTC. As protein: CSVEDPDRGPYEQYF.

The V and J genes are TRBV13 and TRBJ2-7; 7 bases are a match to TRBD1. The germline V gene has CDR1 PRHDT and CDR2 FYEKMQ (reference sequence). V was clipped by 2 bases and J by 1 base; unmatched bases: 2. The CDR3 contains 14 residues. CDR3 DNA: TGTGCCAGCAGCTTACAGGGGGTTTCCTACGAGCAGTACTTC. This codes for CASSLQGVSYEQYF.

This clonotype was seen more than once but under ten times. This sequence joins TRBV28 and TRBJ2-7; D is uncertain. CDR1 and CDR2 from the germline V gene are MDHEN and SYDVKM. CDR3 size: 14 residues. The V end lost 6 bases, the J end lost 2 bases, and 14 bases lay between the germline ends. CDR3 nucleotide sequence: TGTGCCAGCAGACTGGGCGGTGGAGCCTACGAGCAGTACTTC. It translates to CASRLGGGAYEQYF.

The sample holds one count of this clonotype. CDR3 sequence: CASSVGTSGNEQYF. The DNA for the CDR3 is TGTGCCAGCAGTGTTGGGACTAGCGGGAACGAGCAGTACTTC. The chain uses TRBV28 and TRBJ2-7; 13 nucleotides match TRBD2. V gave up 5 bases and J gave up 5 bases; unmatched junction bases: 3. CDR1 is MDHEN, CDR2 SYDVKM, per germline. This CDR3 has 14 residues.

This clonotype was seen repeatedly, ten times or more. DNA for the CDR3: TGTGCCAGCAGTTTGGCTGGGACAGGGTGGGGTGGCTACACCTTC. Translation: CASSLAGTGWGGYTF. The chain employs TRBV28 and TRBJ1-2; TRBD1 agrees at 9 bases. Germline lookup yields CDR1 MDHEN and CDR2 SYDVKM. The trim removed 3 bases at V and 7 bases at J, leaving 9 bases unmatched. The CDR3 runs to 15 residues.

The chain joins TRBV6-2 or TRBV6-3 to TRBJ2-7; unclear D gene. The CDR3 is 11 amino acids. With 5 bases removed from V and 4 bases from J, the gap between germline ends came to 6 bases. Germline CDR1 is MNHEY and CDR2 is SVGEGT. This CDR3 is CASSAKYEQYF. CDR3 bases: TGTGCCAGCAGTGCGAAATACGAGCAGTACTTC.

This chain connects TRBV4-2 to TRBJ1-5, with 7 bases that match TRBD1. From germline, CDR1 is LGHNA and CDR2 YNFKEQ. Trimming took 3 bases from V and 11 from J; bases not matched to a gene: 7. The CDR3 sequence is 13 residues long. Here the CDR3 reads CASSQEGQPTQHF. CDR3 DNA sequence: TGTGCCAGCAGCCAGGAGGGACAGCCTACCCAGCATTTT.

The J gene is TRBJ2-7, the V gene TRBV4-3; D possibly corresponds to TRBD2 (6 bases). V was trimmed by 1 base and J by 5 bases, leaving 12 bases between them. The CDR3 has 14 residues. Germline CDR1 and CDR2: LGHNA and YSLEER. CDR3 sequence: CASSQVSGPNEQYF. CDR3 bases: TGCGCCAGCAGCCAAGTCAGCGGGCCGAACGAGCAGTACTTC.

This chain joins TRBV29-1 and TRBJ2-2, with D possibly TRBD1 on 6 matching bases. This CDR3 has 12 residues. V gave up 6 bases and J gave up 8 bases, with 13 bases separating them. CDR1 and CDR2 from the germline V gene are SQVTM and ANQGSEA. The CDR3 is CSVVKGEGELFF. CDR3 coding DNA: TGCAGCGTCGTAAAGGGGGAGGGGGAGCTGTTTTTT.

Many counts were recorded for this clonotype. The V gene is TRBV6-6, the J gene TRBJ2-1; 7 positions match TRBD1. Germline loops: CDR1 MNHNY, CDR2 SVGAGI (reference sequence). There are 13 residues in the CDR3. Trimming removed 5 bases from V and 4 bases from J; junction bases left unmatched: 2. CDR3 coding DNA: TGTGCCAGCAGTGGGACAGCGTACAATGAGCAGTTCTTC. Amino acids: CASSGTAYNEQFF.

This clonotype was picked up many times. This chain connects TRBV7-8 to TRBJ2-1; unclear D gene. The CDR3 contains 12 residues. Per germline, CDR1 SGHVS and CDR2 FQNEAQ. V lost 8 bases and J lost 6, with 11 bases in between. CDR3 region: CASARILNEQFF. The CDR3 DNA follows: TGTGCCAGCGCTAGAATTCTCAATGAGCAGTTCTTC.